A selection of T cell receptor beta chains follows, all from one sample in a study of OX40 agonist ivuxolimab in advanced cancers. Libraries were prepared by immunoSEQ multiplex PCR; TCRdb keeps only in-frame clonotypes and omits some of them. The sample yields more than 15,000 clones, approximately 78% seen once. This material consisted of CD4+ or CD8+ T cells sorted from blood, taken in a trial of the OX40 agonist ivuxolimab. These receptors all stem from an adult with an advanced solid tumor such as melanoma, head and neck, liver or kidney cancer. Each CDR3 is given without its conserved first and last residue.

j_call	v_call	cdr3_aa
TRBJ2-2	TRBV6-5	ASNTDTYTGELF
TRBJ2-3	TRBV7-2	ASSLRSGSWADTQY
TRBJ2-3	TRBV5-8	ASSSIAGGQDTQY
TRBJ2-1	TRBV9	ASSVAGEVGLAAYNEQF
TRBJ2-3	TRBV30	AWNGFDGGRTTDTQY
TRBJ1-2	TRBV5-4	ASSPKGTGVNGYT
TRBJ1-2	TRBV9	ASSARQGVHGYT
TRBJ2-3	TRBV11-2	ASSLGTSGIGDTQY
TRBJ2-7	TRBV5-1	ASSPWDFYEQY
TRBJ2-1	TRBV29-1	SVEGLEGGHSSYNEQF
TRBJ2-1	TRBV6-1	ASSEPMDIASYNEQF
TRBJ2-1	TRBV29-1	SVERGRDEQF
TRBJ2-1	TRBV27	ASSLSHGNEQF
TRBJ2-7	TRBV7-3	ASSLGSTGYEQY
TRBJ2-5	TRBV5-1	ASSLAGGNQETQY
TRBJ1-6	TRBV4-1	ASSQEGQGMNSPLH
TRBJ2-5	TRBV11-2	ASSWGGHPRETQY
TRBJ2-6	TRBV18	ASSPPGTGTGANVLT
TRBJ1-5	TRBV5-6	ASSLLGQRNQPQH
TRBJ1-1	TRBV5-1	ASTLNAEAF
TRBJ1-1	TRBV2	ASSDGDTEAF
TRBJ2-1	TRBV13	ASSSPRQGRNEQF
TRBJ2-2	TRBV11-2	ASSPPPTGEVNTGELF
TRBJ1-1	TRBV5-1	ASSLQGATEAF
TRBJ2-7	TRBV4-1	ASSPWTGYEQY
TRBJ2-3	TRBV7-2	ASSPLVPSGRVTDTQY
TRBJ1-1	TRBV18	ASSPPREVNTEAF
TRBJ2-1	TRBV4-3	ASSQEADTSGGWSEQF
TRBJ1-4	TRBV7-9	ASSSTGSEGEKLF
TRBJ2-4	TRBV7-2	ASSPQLGGSENIQY
TRBJ1-2	TRBV13	ARREGQGNGYT
TRBJ2-7	TRBV25-1	ASSEVLGGYEQY
TRBJ2-7	TRBV28	ASRRPGTGPEQY
NA	TRBV27	ASSLSLASGLYEQY
TRBJ2-3	TRBV11-3	ASSSGTSADTQY
TRBJ2-2	TRBV28	ASSLRQNTGELF
TRBJ1-1	TRBV7-5	ASSKGQMNTEAF
TRBJ1-4	TRBV10-2	ASSDLTGAVGEKLF
TRBJ2-3	TRBV19	ASSINPGPSPLGDTQY
TRBJ1-5	TRBV2	ASSVANQPQH
TRBJ1-2	TRBV20-1	SALLVGYT
TRBJ2-1	TRBV7-9	ASSPPPPGQGYNEQF
TRBJ2-7	TRBV7-6	ASSPTGRFGDEQY
TRBJ2-1	TRBV19	ASSTVNYNEQF
TRBJ2-3	TRBV6-4	ASSDSGTSGADTQY
TRBJ1-4	TRBV30	AWSPSGQGYEKLF
TRBJ2-7	TRBV4-3	ASSQEWTVDSPCYEQY
TRBJ1-2	TRBV5-5	ASSLFDGNNYGYT
TRBJ1-2	TRBV18	ASSKRTDFYGYT
TRBJ2-7	TRBV19	ASSTGTGGVYEQY
TRBJ1-2	TRBV6-1	ASSEWGDGYGYT
TRBJ2-7	TRBV28	ASSILGTGWTYEQY
TRBJ1-1	TRBV7-8	ASSPTGGNTEAF
TRBJ1-4	TRBV7-6	ASSLAGGLTNEKLF
TRBJ2-1	TRBV29-1	SVGGWTGEVYNEQF
TRBJ2-5	TRBV7-7	ASSQTDRGLEQETQY
TRBJ1-1	TRBV19	ASSKHTEAF
TRBJ1-3	TRBV19	ASSIYGGAPSGNTIY
TRBJ1-1	TRBV7-9	ASRTNTEAF
TRBJ2-7	TRBV28	ASSLLLAGGPLGQY